A single sample is the source of the 20 T cell receptor beta chains below, sequenced in a study of human T cells and chemical hapten exposure. Sample time point: pre-sensitization, week 0. Treatment defined: therapeutic diphenylcyclopropenone sensitization with weekly scalp DPC. TCRdb used MiXCR to reprocess the RACE reads, holding one entry per CDR3 protein. The data show about 60,000 distinct CDR3 sequences, 10% to 12% seen once. Here the sequenced sample was whole blood, taken in connection with sensitization to the hapten diphenylcyclopropenone (DPC). The source is a woman in her 40s with alopecia areata. Some clones in this sample may be carry-over from other donors' samples.

This clonotype was seen at least ten times. The V gene is TRBV5-1, the J gene TRBJ2-7; 7 bases match TRBD1. The CDR3 is made up of 14 amino acids. The junction had 9 bases not matched to a gene; V was cut back by 4 bases and J by 5 bases. Germline CDR1 and CDR2: SGHRS and YFSETQ. For the CDR3, the DNA is TGCGCCAGCAGCAAGGGACAGCCCCCAAACGAGCAGTACTTC. Encoded protein: CASSKGQPPNEQYF.

The genes are TRBV6-2 or TRBV6-3 and TRBJ1-5; possible D gene TRBD1, 6 bases. Trimming removed 7 bases at V and 7 bases at J, with 23 bases between. CDR3 length: 16 amino acids. Per germline, CDR1 MNHEY and CDR2 SVGEGT. CDR3 sequence: CASTQGRAGENQPQHF. The CDR3 bases are TGTGCCAGCACCCAAGGTAGGGCAGGGGAAAACCAGCCCCAGCATTTT.

In this sample, this clonotype turned up many times. Written as DNA, the CDR3 is TGTGCCAGCAGCGGAAGACGGGACAGGGTGGGGGAGCCCCAGCATTTT. Protein sequence: CASSGRRDRVGEPQHF. V and J are TRBV7-2 and TRBJ1-5; 9 bases line up with TRBD1. Germline CDR1 and CDR2: SGHTA and FQGNSA. This CDR3 has 16 residues. V was pared by 5 bases and J by 8 bases, with 13 bases of the junction left unmatched.

This clonotype was detected ten times or more. J is TRBJ1-2 and V is TRBV12-3 or TRBV12-4; D not certain. V was pared by 6 bases and J by 4 bases, with 12 bases between. CDR3 length: 13 residues. In DNA form, the CDR3 reads TGTGCCAGCAGCCTGGAACACTTCTATGGCTACACCTTC. It is translated as CASSLEHFYGYTF.

This clonotype was found a few times. The chain carries TRBV4-2 and TRBJ1-1; D is unresolved. CDR1 is LGHNA, CDR2 YNFKEQ, per germline. The length of the CDR3 is 17 residues. V gave up 0 bases and J gave up 5 bases, with 19 bases separating them. CDR3 sequence (DNA): TGTGCCAGCAGCCAAGACCCCCTGTCATCACGAGGGACTGAAGCTTTCTTT. Protein: CASSQDPLSSRGTEAFF.

A few counts support this clonotype. The chain couples TRBV7-2 to TRBJ2-1; tentatively, D is TRBD2 (6 bases). The V end lost 6 bases, the J end lost 3 bases, and 18 bases lay between the germline ends. This CDR3 is 16 amino acids long. Germline CDR1 reads SGHTA; CDR2 reads FQGNSA. The CDR3 bases are TGTGCCAGCAGGGGGGGAGGAGGGCTAAACTACAATGAGCAGTTCTTC. The encoded protein is CASRGGGGLNYNEQFF.

The V gene is TRBV20-1, the J gene TRBJ2-7; 8 bases line up with TRBD2. CDR1 and CDR2 from the germline V gene are DFQATT and SNEGSKA (reference sequence). This CDR3 contains 13 residues. V gave up 6 bases and J gave up 5 bases; unmatched junction bases: 9. CDR3 protein: CSAREAGDHEQYF. The CDR3 DNA follows: TGCAGTGCCCGTGAAGCGGGAGACCACGAGCAGTACTTC.

This clonotype was seen many times. V gene TRBV7-2 combines with J gene TRBJ2-7; TRBD1 matches at 7 bases. Per the germline V gene, CDR1 is SGHTA and CDR2 is FQGNSA. There are 15 residues in the CDR3. Trimming cost V 5 bases and J 1 base; bases outside gene matches: 8. CDR3 loop: CASSPHNRGSYEQYF. The CDR3 DNA reads as TGTGCCAGCAGCCCACATAACAGGGGTTCCTACGAGCAGTACTTC.

The rearrangement links TRBV29-1 to TRBJ2-5, with 7 positions matching TRBD1. CDR3 length equals 12 residues. Germline CDR1 SQVTM, CDR2 ANQGSEA. V gave up 6 bases and J gave up 1 base; unmatched junction bases: 2. The CDR3: CSVGTVQETQYF. Written as DNA, the CDR3 is TGCAGCGTCGGGACAGTCCAAGAGACCCAGTACTTC.

This clonotype occurred a few times. The chain employs TRBV7-9 and TRBJ2-2; D not certain. The CDR3 spans 11 residues. V shed 11 bases and J shed 5 bases, with 9 bases lying between them. Germline V gives CDR1 SEHNR, CDR2 FQNEAQ (reference sequence). Written as DNA, the CDR3 is TGTGCCGGCCTGGGTACCGGGGAGCTGTTTTTT. It specifies CAGLGTGELFF.

The J gene is TRBJ2-5, the V gene TRBV7-2; perhaps TRBD1 as D (7 bases). The V gene lost 5 bases and the J gene lost 5 bases, with 21 bases spanning the gap. The CDR3 runs 16 residues. The germline V gene has CDR1 SGHTA and CDR2 FQGNSA. For the CDR3, the DNA is TGTGCCAGCAGCGGCCGGTTCGGCAGGGGGGCGGAGACCCAGTACTTC. This gives the protein CASSGRFGRGAETQYF.

This clonotype was observed at least ten times. The chain links TRBV6-4 to TRBJ2-1; D unclear. Trimming removed 2 bases from V and 7 bases from J, with 12 bases in between. The CDR3 contains 14 residues. Germline lookup yields CDR1 MRHNA and CDR2 SNTAGT. CDR3 in amino acids: CASSDVSESNEQFF. CDR3 in DNA: TGTGCCAGCAGTGACGTTTCAGAGTCAAATGAGCAGTTCTTC.

The chain employs TRBV5-1 and TRBJ2-1, with 15 nucleotides matching TRBD2. Germline CDR1 and CDR2: SGHRS and YFSETQ. This CDR3 contains 16 residues. The J segment lost 7 bases and the V segment lost 6 bases, leaving 8 bases of the junction unmatched. CDR3 amino acids: CASTSTGTSGRNEQFF. CDR3 nucleotide sequence: TGCGCCAGCACCTCCACCGGGACTAGCGGGAGGAATGAGCAGTTCTTC. The full variable domain, in which reference TRBV5-1 and TRBJ2-1 provide the parts outside the CDR3, is KAGVTQTPRYLIKTRGQQVTLSCSPISGHRSVSWYQQTPGQGLQFLFEYFSETQRNKGNFPGRFSGRQFSNSRSEMNVSTLELGDSALYLCASTSTGTSGRNEQFFGPGTRLTVL.

This clonotype was recorded at least ten times. This chain uses TRBV5-1 with TRBJ2-5; 9 nucleotides match TRBD2. Germline assignment: CDR1 SGHRS and CDR2 YFSETQ. V shed 5 bases, J shed 5 bases, and the junction held 4 bases outside the gene matches. This CDR3 has 13 residues. The CDR3 DNA reads TGCGCCAGCAGGTCTAGCGGGACCGAGACCCAGTACTTC. This sequence encodes CASRSSGTETQYF.

The chain combines TRBV7-2 with TRBJ2-3; tentatively, D is TRBD1 (5 bases). The CDR3 consists of 17 residues. Germline lookup yields CDR1 SGHTA and CDR2 FQGNSA. V was pared by 3 bases and J by 3 bases, with 19 bases between. The CDR3 nucleotides are TGTGCCAGCAGCTTCCGAAAGGGCATGGGGCTTACAGATACGCAGTATTTT. Residues: CASSFRKGMGLTDTQYF.

The table lists this clonotype with a count of one. This sequence joins TRBV3-1 and TRBJ1-1; unclear D gene. Germline lookup yields CDR1 LGHDT and CDR2 YNNKEL (reference sequence). V lost 2 bases to trimming and J lost 5 bases, with 18 bases between them. The CDR3 is made up of 16 amino acids. CDR3: CASSQSRGVFGTEAFF. The CDR3, as DNA: TGTGCCAGCAGCCAATCCCGTGGGGTATTTGGGACTGAAGCTTTCTTT.

The V and J genes are TRBV7-9 and TRBJ2-1, with D tentatively TRBD2 (5 bases). Germline CDR1 SEHNR, CDR2 FQNEAQ (reference sequence). V lost 5 bases, J lost 2 bases, and 16 bases lay in between. The CDR3 length is 16 residues. In nucleotides, the CDR3 is TGTGCCAGCAGCCCTCCCCTGGCCGGGGCCTACAATGAGCAGTTCTTC. As protein: CASSPPLAGAYNEQFF.

The chain combines TRBV6-2 or TRBV6-3 with TRBJ2-1; D gene unclear. Germline CDR1 reads MNHEY; CDR2 reads SVGEGT. V lost 0 bases and J lost 4, with 10 bases in between. The CDR3 spans 15 residues. In DNA form, the CDR3 reads TGTGCCAGCAGTTACTCGGGTGGTCTATACAATGAGCAGTTCTTC. It is translated as CASSYSGGLYNEQFF.

This clonotype was counted ten times or more. This chain links TRBV9 with TRBJ2-6; a possible D gene is TRBD1 (6 bases). Trimming cost V 3 bases and J 0 bases, with 16 bases left between them. Germline loops: CDR1 SGDLS, CDR2 YYNGEE. The CDR3 runs 18 residues. The CDR3 nucleotides read TGTGCCAGCAGCGCCTATGGACAGAGGCCCTCTGGGGCCAACGTCCTGACTTTC. This encodes CASSAYGQRPSGANVLTF. Supplemented by reference TRBV9 and TRBJ2-6, the full variable domain reads DSGVTQTPKHLITATGQRVTLRCSPRSGDLSVYWYQQSLDQGLQFLIQYYNGEERAKGNILERFSAQQFPDLHSELNLSSLELGDSALYFCASSAYGQRPSGANVLTFGAGSRLTVL.

This clonotype was observed many times. The chain employs TRBV6-2 or TRBV6-3 and TRBJ2-1, with 8 positions matching TRBD2. The CDR3 consists of 17 residues. Unmatched junction bases numbered 18, after V lost 5 bases and J lost 9 bases. Germline V CDR1 and CDR2: MNHEY, SVGEGT. CDR3 sequence (DNA): TGTGCCAGCAGTCCCCTCCCGGGACCCGGGGGGGTTGTTGAGCAGTTCTTC. Encoded protein: CASSPLPGPGGVVEQFF.